The clone carrying this T cell receptor beta chain was recorded a few times. Trimming took 4 bases from V and 8 from J; bases not matched to a gene: 11. The CDR3 runs 15 residues. Germline-derived CDR1 and CDR2 are SGHAT and FQNNGV. This record belongs to a study of blood T cell repertoires in COVID-19. Sequencing was performed with immunoSEQ multiplex PCR; in TCRdb, only in-frame clones are kept and a portion is missing. The table has approximately 140,000 clones, 84% seen once. Material: PBMCs or T cells enriched from blood (not recorded which). V and J are TRBV11-2 and TRBJ2-1; 7 bases are a match to TRBD2. This TCR came from a woman aged 45-60 years who had been exposed to COVID-19. The CDR3 coding sequence is TGTGCCAGCAGCTCTCGGGAGGCCAAGTCCGATGAGCAGTTCTTC. Translating gives CASSSREAKSDEQFF.